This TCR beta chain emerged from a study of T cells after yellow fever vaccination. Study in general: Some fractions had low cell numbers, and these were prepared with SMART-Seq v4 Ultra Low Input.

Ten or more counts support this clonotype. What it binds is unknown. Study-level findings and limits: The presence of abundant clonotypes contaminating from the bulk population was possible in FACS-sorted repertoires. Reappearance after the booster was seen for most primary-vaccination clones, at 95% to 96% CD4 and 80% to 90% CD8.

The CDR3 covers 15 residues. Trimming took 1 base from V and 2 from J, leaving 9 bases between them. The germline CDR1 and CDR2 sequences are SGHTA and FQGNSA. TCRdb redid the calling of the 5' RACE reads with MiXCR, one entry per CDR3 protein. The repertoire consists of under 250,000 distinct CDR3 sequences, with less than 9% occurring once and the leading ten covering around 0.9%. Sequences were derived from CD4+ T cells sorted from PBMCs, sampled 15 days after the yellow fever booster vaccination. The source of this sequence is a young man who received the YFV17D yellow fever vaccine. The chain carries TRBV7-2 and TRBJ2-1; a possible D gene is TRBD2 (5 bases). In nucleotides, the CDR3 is TGTGCCAGCAGCTTAGACGGGATCGCCTACAATGAGCAGTTCTTC. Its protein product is CASSLDGIAYNEQFF.